The TCR beta chain described here comes from a study of response to subunit inactivated influenza vaccine. TCRdb re-called the RT-PCR reads through MiXCR, storing one row per CDR3 protein. The repertoire holds approximately 520,000 distinct CDR3 sequences, approximately 16% seen once, with over 2.5% in the top ten. The CDR3 runs 14 residues. V was pared by 7 bases and J by 5 bases, with 3 bases of the junction left unmatched. Material: CD4+ T cells sorted from PBMCs, obtained 23 months after vaccination. The chain has TRBV12-3 or TRBV12-4 and TRBJ1-6; 9 bases agree with TRBD1. The TCR originated in a man aged 45-69 years who received an inactivated influenza vaccine. The CDR3 DNA sequence: TGTGCCAGCAAGCGACAGGGGGATAATTCACCCCTCCACTTT. This codes for CASKRQGDNSPLHF.